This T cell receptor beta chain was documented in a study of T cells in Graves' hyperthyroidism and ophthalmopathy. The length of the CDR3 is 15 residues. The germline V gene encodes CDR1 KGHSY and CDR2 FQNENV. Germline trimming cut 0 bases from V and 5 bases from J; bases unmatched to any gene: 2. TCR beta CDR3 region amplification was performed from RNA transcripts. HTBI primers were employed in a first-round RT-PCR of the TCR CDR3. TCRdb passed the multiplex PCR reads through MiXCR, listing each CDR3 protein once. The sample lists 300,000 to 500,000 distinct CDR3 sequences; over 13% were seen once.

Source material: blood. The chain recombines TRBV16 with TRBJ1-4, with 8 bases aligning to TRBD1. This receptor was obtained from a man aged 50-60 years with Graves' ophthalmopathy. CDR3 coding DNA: TGTGCCAGCAGCCAATCCCGACAGGGGAATGAAAAACTGTTTTTT. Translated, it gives CASSQSRQGNEKLFF.